The entry below gives a single T cell receptor beta chain sequence along with its context. Its antigen is undetermined. Time point described: week 5, during vaccination. A 20-mer mutant IDH1 peptide at 300 ug was injected subcutaneously with topical imiquimod. New astrocytomas of WHO grade 3 or 4 that were IDH1-mutant and ATRX-lost were found in the donors. This entry comes from a study of a mutant IDH1 vaccine in newly diagnosed glioma. For the study at large: Radiotherapy alone preceded vaccination by 4-6 weeks; alternatively, vaccination started with temozolomide cycles. Earlier care involved radiotherapy, temozolomide, or both, and the majority received both.

Repertoires were generated with immunoSEQ multiplex PCR, while TCRdb's copy carries only in-frame clones and drops some. The sample holds some 51,000 clones, around 80% seen once. V lost 6 bases and J lost 7; bases outside the gene matches: 6. This CDR3 has 13 residues. From germline, CDR1 is SQVTM and CDR2 ANQGSEA. The source is a man aged 45-65 years with glioma. The chain couples TRBV29-1 to TRBJ2-2; 9 nucleotides align to TRBD2. This specimen consisted of PBMCs, obtained from a glioma patient whose treatment included an IDH1 peptide vaccine. This CDR3 reads CSVGLAGGGELFF. The DNA of the CDR3 is TGCAGCGTGGGACTAGCTGGGGGCGGGGAGCTGTTTTTT.